These 5 T cell receptor beta chains were all obtained from the same sample, sequenced in a study of blood T cell repertoires in COVID-19. Repertoires were generated with immunoSEQ multiplex PCR, while TCRdb's copy carries only in-frame clones and drops some. Of 150,000 to 200,000 clones listed, approximately 80% are singletons. The source material was peripheral blood. The source of these receptors is a human donor in a cohort sampled during active COVID-19.

The gene calls are TRBV12-3 or TRBV12-4 and TRBJ1-5; D unresolved. Trimming cost V 7 bases and J 2 bases, with 9 bases left between them. The CDR3 is made up of 13 amino acids. The CDR3 spells CASKETGNQPQHF. DNA of the CDR3: TGTGCCAGCAAAGAAACGGGCAATCAGCCCCAGCATTTT.

The chain joins TRBV2 to TRBJ2-3; TRBD1 is a possible D gene (6 bases). Trimming removed 8 bases from V and 1 base from J, with 13 bases in between. This CDR3 contains 14 residues. Germline V lookup: CDR1 SNHLY, CDR2 FYNNEI. CDR3 coding DNA: TGTGCCAGCCTAACAGGGAGAGGCACAGATACGCAGTATTTT. Translation: CASLTGRGTDTQYF.

The CDR3 loop reads CASSQDQAAGSYNEQFF. The DNA of the CDR3 is TGCGCCAGCAGCCAAGATCAGGCCGCCGGCTCCTACAATGAGCAGTTCTTC. This chain uses TRBV4-3 with TRBJ2-1; D gene uncertain. V lost 0 bases and J 0 bases, leaving 12 bases between the germline ends. CDR1 and CDR2 (germline): LGHNA, YSLEER. The CDR3 covers 17 residues.

This rearrangement joins TRBV4-1 to TRBJ1-2; TRBD1 is a possible D gene (6 bases). Trimming stripped 2 bases from V and 6 bases from J, with 25 bases between. CDR3 length: 18 amino acids. Germline lookup yields CDR1 MGHRA and CDR2 YSYEKL. The CDR3 DNA is TGCGCCAGCAGCCAACTTCCTCAAGAGGGGGGGCGCGGGGATGGCTACACCTTC. Amino acids: CASSQLPQEGGRGDGYTF.

The V gene is TRBV28, the J gene TRBJ1-2; TRBD1 might be the D (5 bases). V was clipped by 2 bases and J by 3 bases, with 10 bases between them. In germline, CDR1 is MDHEN, CDR2 SYDVKM. This CDR3 comprises 14 residues. The CDR3 DNA reads as TGTGCCAGCAGTTTAACCAGGGAGGACTATGGCTACACCTTC. Translated: CASSLTREDYGYTF.